What follows are 5 T cell receptor beta chains derived from one specimen sequenced in a study of neurological immune-mediated disorders (dated by TCRdb to the late 2010s). Library preparation employed 5' RACE. TCRdb records Illumina HiSeq 2500 as the sequencer. TCRdb reworked the public reads: Q25 trimming with fastp, MiXCR clone assembly, productive beta chains retained. Each record represents a unique CDR3 protein, reported with the most common genes and DNA among its rows. The sample has about 35,000 distinct CDR3 sequences on record, 7% to 8% of them singletons. The ten biggest clones cover around 4.5% of the sample. Sequenced input: PBMCs. These receptors originate from a woman aged 35 to 49 in good health.

This clonotype was recorded many times. The chain uses TRBV6-5 and TRBJ2-7, with no clear D. The germline V and J ends were trimmed by 6 bases and 0 bases, with 9 bases remaining between them. Per germline, CDR1 MNHEY and CDR2 SVGAGI. The CDR3 covers 13 residues. The CDR3 nucleotides are TGTGCCAGCAGGCCCGGCGGCTCCTACGAGCAGTACTTC. Translated: CASRPGGSYEQYF.

This clonotype was counted at least ten times. The rearrangement joins TRBV6-6 to TRBJ2-3, with 12 bases lining up with TRBD2. The V gene's germline CDR1 is MNHNY and CDR2 SVGAGI (reference sequence). V trimming: 8 bases; J trimming: 3 bases; junction bases outside the gene matches: 6. CDR3 length: 15 residues. The CDR3 DNA reads as TGTGCCAGCCATACCCTAGCGGGGGGGACAGATACGCAGTATTTT. This sequence encodes CASHTLAGGTDTQYF.

This clonotype has ten or more counts. DNA for the CDR3: TGTGCCAGCAGTTCCCGGGGGGGGACGGCCAACGTCCTGACTTTC. This sequence encodes CASSSRGGTANVLTF. The chain combines TRBV6-2 or TRBV6-3 with TRBJ2-6, with 8 bases aligning to TRBD2. The V segment lost 4 bases and the J segment 6 bases; nucleotides outside the gene matches: 5. CDR3 length: 15 amino acids. CDR1 is MNHEY and CDR2 is SVGEGT in the germline V gene.

In this sample, this clonotype turned up many times. The J gene is TRBJ2-7, the V gene TRBV7-8; D gene ambiguous. The CDR3 consists of 15 residues. CDR1 and CDR2 (germline): SGHVS, FQNEAQ. Trimming cost V 1 base and J 2 bases, with 12 bases left between them. The CDR3 DNA reads as TGTGCCAGCAGCTTAGACTGGCAGAACACCTACGAGCAGTACGTC. This sequence encodes CASSLDWQNTYEQYV.

This clonotype showed up many times. This rearrangement joins TRBV7-9 to TRBJ2-5, with a tentative D call TRBD1 (6 bases). The CDR3 totals 14 residues. CDR1 is SEHNR and CDR2 is FQNEAQ in the germline V gene (reference sequence). V was cut by 4 bases and J by 1 base, with 10 bases left in between. The DNA for the CDR3 is TGTGCCAGCAGCTCTCCGGACAGCCAAGAGACCCAGTACTTC. Protein: CASSSPDSQETQYF.